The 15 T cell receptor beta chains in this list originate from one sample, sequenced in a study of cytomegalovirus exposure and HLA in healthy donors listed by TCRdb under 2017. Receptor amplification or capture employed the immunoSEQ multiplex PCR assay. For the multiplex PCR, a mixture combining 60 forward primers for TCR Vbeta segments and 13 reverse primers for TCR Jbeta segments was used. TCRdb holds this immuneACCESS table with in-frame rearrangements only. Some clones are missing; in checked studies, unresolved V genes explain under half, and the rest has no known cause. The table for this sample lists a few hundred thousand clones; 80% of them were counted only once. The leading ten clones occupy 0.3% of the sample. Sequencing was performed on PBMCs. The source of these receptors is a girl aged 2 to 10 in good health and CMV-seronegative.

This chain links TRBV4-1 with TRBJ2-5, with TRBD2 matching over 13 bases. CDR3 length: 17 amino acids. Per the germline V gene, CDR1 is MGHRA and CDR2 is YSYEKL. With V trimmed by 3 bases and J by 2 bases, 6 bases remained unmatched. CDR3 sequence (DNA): TGCGCCAGCAGCCAGGGTGGACTAGCGGGAGTTCAAGAGACCCAGTACTTC. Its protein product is CASSQGGLAGVQETQYF.

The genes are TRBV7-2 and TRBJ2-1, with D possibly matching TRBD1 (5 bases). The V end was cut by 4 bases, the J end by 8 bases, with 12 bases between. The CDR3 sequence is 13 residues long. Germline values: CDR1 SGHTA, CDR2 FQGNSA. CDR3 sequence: CASSYDSFYEQFF. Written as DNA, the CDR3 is TGTGCCAGCAGCTACGACAGTTTCTATGAGCAGTTCTTC.

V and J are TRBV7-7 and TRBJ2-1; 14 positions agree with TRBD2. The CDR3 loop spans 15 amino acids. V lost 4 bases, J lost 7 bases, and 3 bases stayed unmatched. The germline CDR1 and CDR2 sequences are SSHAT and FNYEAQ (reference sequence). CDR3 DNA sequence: TGTGCCAGCAGCTCTGGACTAGCGGGGGGTAATGAGCAGTTCTTC. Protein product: CASSSGLAGGNEQFF.

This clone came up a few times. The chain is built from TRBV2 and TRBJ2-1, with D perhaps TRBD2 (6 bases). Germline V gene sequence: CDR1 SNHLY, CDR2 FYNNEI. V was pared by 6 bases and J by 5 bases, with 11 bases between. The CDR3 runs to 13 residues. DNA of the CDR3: TGTGCCAGCAGCGCACGGACTAACAATGAGCAGTTCTTC. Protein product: CASSARTNNEQFF.

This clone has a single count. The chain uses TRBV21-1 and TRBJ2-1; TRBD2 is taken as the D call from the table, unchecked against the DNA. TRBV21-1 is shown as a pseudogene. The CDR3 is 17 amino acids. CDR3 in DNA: TGTGCCAGCAGCCCAATGGGCGGGGGGGCCCGAGCCAATGAGCAGTTCTTC. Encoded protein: CASSPMGGGARANEQFF.

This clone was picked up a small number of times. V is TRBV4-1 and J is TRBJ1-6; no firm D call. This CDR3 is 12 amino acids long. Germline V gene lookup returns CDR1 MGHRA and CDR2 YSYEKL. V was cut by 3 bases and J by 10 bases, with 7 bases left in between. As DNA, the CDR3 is TGCGCCAGCAGCCAGCCCGCGTCACCCCTCCACTTT. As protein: CASSQPASPLHF.

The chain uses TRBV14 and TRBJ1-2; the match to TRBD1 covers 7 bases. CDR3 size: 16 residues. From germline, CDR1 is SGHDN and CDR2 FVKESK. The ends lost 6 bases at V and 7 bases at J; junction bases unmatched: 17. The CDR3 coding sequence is TGTGCCAGCAGTGACAGGGCGATGTTGTTATCTGGTGGCTACACCTTC. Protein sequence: CASSDRAMLLSGGYTF.

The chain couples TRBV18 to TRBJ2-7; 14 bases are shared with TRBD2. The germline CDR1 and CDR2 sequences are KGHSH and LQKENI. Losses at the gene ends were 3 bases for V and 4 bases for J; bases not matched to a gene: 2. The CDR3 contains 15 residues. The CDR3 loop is CASSPGLAGEYEQYF. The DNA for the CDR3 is TGTGCCAGCTCACCGGGACTAGCGGGAGAGTACGAGCAGTACTTC.

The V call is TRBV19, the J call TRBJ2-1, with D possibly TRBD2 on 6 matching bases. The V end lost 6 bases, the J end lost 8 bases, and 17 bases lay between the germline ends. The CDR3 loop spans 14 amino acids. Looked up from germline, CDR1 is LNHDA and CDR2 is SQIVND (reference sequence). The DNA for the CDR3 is TGTGCCAGTAGGAAGACTGGAGGGCGGGATGAGCAGTTCTTC. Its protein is CASRKTGGRDEQFF.

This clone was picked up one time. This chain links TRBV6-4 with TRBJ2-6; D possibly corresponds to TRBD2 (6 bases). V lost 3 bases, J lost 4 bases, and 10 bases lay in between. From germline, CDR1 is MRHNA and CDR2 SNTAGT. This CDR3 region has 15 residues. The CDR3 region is CASSDGGTGANVLTF. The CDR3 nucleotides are TGTGCCAGCAGTGATGGAGGGACGGGGGCCAACGTCCTGACTTTC.

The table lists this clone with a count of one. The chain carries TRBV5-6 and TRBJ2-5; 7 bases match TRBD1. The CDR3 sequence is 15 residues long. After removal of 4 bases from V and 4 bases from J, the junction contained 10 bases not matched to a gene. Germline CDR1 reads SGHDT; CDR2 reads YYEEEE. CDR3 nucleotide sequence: TGTGCCAGCAGCCAGCTGCACAGGGGCGGAGAGACCCAGTACTTC. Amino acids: CASSQLHRGGETQYF.

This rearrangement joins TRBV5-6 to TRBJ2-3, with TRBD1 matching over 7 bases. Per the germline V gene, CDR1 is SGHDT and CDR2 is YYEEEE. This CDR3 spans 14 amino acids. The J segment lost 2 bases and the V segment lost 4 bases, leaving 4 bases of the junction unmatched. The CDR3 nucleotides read TGTGCCAGCAGCCGGGACAGCCCCACAGATACGCAGTATTTT. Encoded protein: CASSRDSPTDTQYF.

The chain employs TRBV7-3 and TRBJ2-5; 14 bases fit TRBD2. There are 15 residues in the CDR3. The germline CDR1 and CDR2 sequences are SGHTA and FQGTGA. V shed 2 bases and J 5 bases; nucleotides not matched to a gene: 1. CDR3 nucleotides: TGTGCCAGCAGCTTAGGGACTAGCGGGGGTGAGACCCAGTACTTC. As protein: CASSLGTSGGETQYF.

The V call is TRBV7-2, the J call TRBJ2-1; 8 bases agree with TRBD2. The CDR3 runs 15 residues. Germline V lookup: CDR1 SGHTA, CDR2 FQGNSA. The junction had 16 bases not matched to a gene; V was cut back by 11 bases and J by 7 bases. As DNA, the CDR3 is TGTGCCTGCCGATGGAGCGGGAGTCCTACAAATGAGCAGTTCTTC. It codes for CACRWSGSPTNEQFF.

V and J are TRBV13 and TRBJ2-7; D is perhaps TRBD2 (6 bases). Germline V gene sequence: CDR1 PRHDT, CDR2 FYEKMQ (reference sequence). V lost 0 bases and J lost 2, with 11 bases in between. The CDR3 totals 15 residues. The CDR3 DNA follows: TGTGCCAGCAGCTTAGGACCCCGGAGGGCCTACGAGCAGTACTTC. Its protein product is CASSLGPRRAYEQYF.